This TCR beta chain stems from a study of metastatic and nonmetastatic thyroid tumors. Study as a whole: Samples came from malignant and benign thyroid patients, and repertoires were compared across blood and tumor or nodule tissue.

Authors' data handling: Researchers built a distant-metastasis classifier for papillary thyroid cancer that drew on CDR3 differences across clinicopathological groups. TCRdb used MiXCR to call clones anew from the PCR reads. The V and J calls, along with clone size, are taken from TCRdb and not from the paper's own processing. The sample holds tens of thousands of clones, 20% to 25% seen once. This clone is medium-sized (0.01 to 0.1%) by share. Its target is unknown. Treatment of any kind had been given to no patient before thyroid surgery. General observations from the study: Compared with benign nodules, malignant thyroid tumors were reported to have significantly higher TCR beta diversity in both blood and tumor.

V gave up 3 bases and J gave up 0 bases; unmatched junction bases: 8. The CDR3 runs 16 residues. The source is a female donor with papillary thyroid cancer or a benign thyroid nodule (not recorded which). Some clones in this sample may be carry-over from other donors' samples. The sample was adjacent normal tissue. V usage is TRBV12-3 or TRBV12-4 and J usage is TRBJ2-7; 7 bases map to TRBD1. The CDR3 region is CASSLSGTANSYEQYF. CDR3 nucleotides: TGTGCCAGCAGTTTGTCCGGGACAGCGAACTCCTACGAGCAGTACTTC.